This entry is about one TCR beta chain. The antigen this receptor binds is unknown. Each CD8+ T cell subset was flow-sorted in triplicate, and 300,000 or so cells per subset were placed directly into RLT lysis buffer. Naive CD8+ T cells were defined stringently as CD45RO-CCR7+CD27+CD95- to exclude memory contaminants. Standard density gradient centrifugation was used to isolate peripheral blood mononuclear cells from buffy coats. A FACSAria III was used to flow-sort naive CD8+ T cells into CXCR3-negative and CXCR3-positive populations. Total RNA was extracted from sorted cells with an RNeasy Mini Kit. The CDR3, cysteine through phenylalanine, is 14 amino acids long. No DNA was logged. CDR1 and CDR2 are read off the germline V gene as SQVTM and ANQGSEA. The sample comes from a study of CXCR3-negative and CXCR3-positive naive CD8 T cells (dated by TCRdb to between 2018 and 2021). Turning to the overall study: In total, about 150 million TRB reads were obtained, corresponding to roughly 1.5 +/- 0.3 million reads per library. The TRBV-TRBJ cluster analysis covered naive subsets from several donors and memory cells from 3 donors. The diversity and physicochemical repertoire analyses included 11 donors pooled from two independent experiments.

Broad study findings and their caveats: Because surface CD5, which is linked to self-reactivity in mice, was comparable between the naive subsets, TCR interaction strength was also inferred from TRB CDR3 physicochemical properties. Both naive subsets had comparably high repertoire diversity, while memory CD8+ T cells had much lower repertoire diversity. CXCR3 expression partially decreased after cryopreservation, so most assays used freshly isolated PBMCs. Similar TRBV-TRBJ usage was shown by naive CXCR3-negative and CXCR3-positive cells from the same donor, whereas distinct patterns were shown by memory cells. TRB CDR3s from CXCR3-positive naive cells showed higher hydrophobicity (lower Kidera factor 4), lower energy, and higher strength and volume indices than CXCR3-negative naive cells.

Sequenced using a NextSeq 550. The Human TCR Profiling Kit (MiLaboratory) was used to make UMI-labeled 5' RACE TRB cDNA libraries. cDNA synthesis used the entire amount of extracted RNA, and PCR amplification then used the entire amount of cDNA produced. Libraries were prepared in parallel with an identical number of PCR cycles. Per the original workflow: With a requirement of at least two reads per UMI, MIGEC and MiXCR extracted about 50,000 +/- 10,000 unique UMI-labeled TRB cDNA molecules per library. Each library averaged about 37,000 +/- 9,700 functional in-frame TRB CDR3 nucleotide clonotypes without stop codons. After downsampling to 5000 UMI-labeled TRB molecules per sample, diversity metrics such as normalized Shannon-Wiener and Chao1 were calculated in VDJtools. For the central five CDR3 residues, VDJtools calculated physicochemical properties weighted by clonotype size, namely interaction energy, strength, volume and Kidera factor 4. Reads reprocessed by TCRdb are summarized as one entry per CDR3 protein sequence, and DNA is absent. These V and J calls derive from TCRdb rather than the authors' analysis. The sample's table covers roughly 100,000 distinct CDR3 sequences. The top ten clones comprise more than 0.3% of the sample.

The chain was built from TRBV29-1 and TRBJ2-7; TCRdb names TRBD1, which stays unverified in the absence of DNA. Material: naive CXCR3+ CD8+ T cells from blood. Reading the label with the study, this specimen's cell subset or site is: CD45RO-CCR7+CD27+CD95- naive CD8+ T cells expressing CXCR3 (TNR3+). The sequence was obtained from a human donor in good health. Some clones in this sample may be carry-over from other donors' samples. The CDR3 in this case is CSVPGKARGHEQYF.